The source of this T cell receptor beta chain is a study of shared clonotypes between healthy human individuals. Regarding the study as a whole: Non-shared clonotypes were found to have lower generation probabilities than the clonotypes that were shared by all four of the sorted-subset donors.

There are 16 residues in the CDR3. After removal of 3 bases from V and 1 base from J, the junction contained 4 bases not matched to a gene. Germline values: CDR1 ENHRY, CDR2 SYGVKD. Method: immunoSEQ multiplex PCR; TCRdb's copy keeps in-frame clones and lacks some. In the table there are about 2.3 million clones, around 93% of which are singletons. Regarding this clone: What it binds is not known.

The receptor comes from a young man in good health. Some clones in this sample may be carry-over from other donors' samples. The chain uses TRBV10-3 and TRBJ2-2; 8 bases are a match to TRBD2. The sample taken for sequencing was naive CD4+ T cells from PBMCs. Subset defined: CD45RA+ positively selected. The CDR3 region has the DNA TGTGCCATCAGTGAAGGTAGCGGGAAGAACACCGGGGAGCTGTTTTTT. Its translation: CAISEGSGKNTGELFF.